This T cell receptor beta chain was sequenced for a study of tumor and adjacent non-tumor tissue in lung cancer. Whole-study context: On average, productive TCRbeta reads reached about 4.17 million per sample.

No cell sorting was done before RNA was extracted from the tissue. The normal lung tissue was taken more than 3 cm from the tumor edge. Trimming stripped 4 bases from V and 5 bases from J, with 12 bases between. This CDR3 contains 13 residues. Germline CDR1 and CDR2: DFQATT and SNEGSKA (reference sequence). General observations from the study: Tumor tissue had significantly higher TCR diversity than normal lung. In normal lung, the top 100 clones were significantly more dominant than in tumor.

A modified ARM-PCR protocol with three rounds of nested PCR amplified TCRbeta. TCRdb processed the multiplex PCR reads anew with MiXCR; each CDR3 protein has one entry. This sample has about 67,000 distinct CDR3 sequences; 65% to 80% occur once, and the top ten carry around 45%. About this clonotype: Its target is unknown.

This receptor was identified in a man in his fifties or sixties with non-small cell lung cancer. The chain is built from TRBV20-1 and TRBJ1-5; D not resolved. The sequencing input was distant non-tumor lung tissue. The CDR3 spells CSAIGGRDQPQHF. The CDR3 bases are TGCAGTGCTATAGGAGGGAGGGATCAGCCCCAGCATTTT.